This T cell receptor (beta chain) came from a study of OX40 agonist ivuxolimab in advanced cancers. Findings of the study overall: The antigens recognized by the expanded peripheral T cells, that is their antigen specificity, were not determined.

With regard to this clone: The antigen remains unidentified.

Measured with immunoSEQ multiplex PCR; TCRdb has only the in-frame clones, and not every one. Here the sample spans 35,000 to 45,000 clones, 70% to 85% being singletons. V shed 3 bases, J shed 8 bases, and the junction held 10 bases outside the gene matches. This CDR3 is 16 amino acids long. Germline CDR1 and CDR2: LGHNA and YNFKEQ. The sequence was obtained from an adult with an advanced solid tumor such as melanoma, head and neck, liver or kidney cancer. The specimen was CD4+ or CD8+ T cells sorted from blood, collected in a trial of the OX40 agonist ivuxolimab. V usage is TRBV4-2 and J usage is TRBJ2-1, with TRBD2 identical over 10 bases. The CDR3 loop reads CASSQLKRGGPHEQFF. The CDR3 nucleotides read TGTGCCAGCAGCCAGCTGAAGCGGGGGGGCCCCCATGAGCAGTTCTTC.